This T cell receptor (beta chain) emerged from a study of blood T cell repertoires in COVID-19 (dated by TCRdb to the early 2020s). Describing the broader study: Samples from collaborators originated in the United States, Italy and Spain and spanned both the acute and convalescent phases of COVID-19. Samples came from the ongoing ImmuneRACE study (first 160 participants) plus 1,254 subjects from 6 global collaborators. A de-identified subject ID, COVID-19 status, age in years and sex were almost always included in the sample metadata. The prospective study material was composed of cDNA or gDNA derived from T cells, B-cell-depleted T cells, or PBMCs. Where available, HLA class I and class II types were taken from metadata supplied by the sample provider and were not determined by assay-based typing. A freely available public database, intended as a resource for researchers studying the immune response to SARS-CoV-2, is where the repertoires were released. The dataset comprised deeply sampled blood TCRbeta repertoires from subjects exposed to, actively infected with, or recovered from COVID-19.

TCRbeta CDR3 regions were amplified from genomic DNA by means of the immunoSEQ Assay, a bias-controlled multiplex PCR. From the authors' description of their analysis: Nucleated cell counts per sample were estimated from amplification of reference gene primers within the assay. Sequence reads were collapsed and filtered to measure the absolute abundance of every unique TCRbeta CDR3 rearrangement. For each sample, productive Simpson clonality was calculated as the square root of Simpson's diversity index across productive rearrangements. The source is immuneACCESS, and TCRdb retained only in-frame sequences with V and J called. Part of the clones is not carried over; for the studies checked, unresolved V genes explain less than half of this, and the remainder is unexplained. V, J and clone size were drawn from that table, and D and trimming were deduced from the DNA. The sample yields tens of thousands of clones; roughly 87% were counted once. The ten largest account for roughly 6.8% of the sample.

Per the germline V gene, MGHRA is the CDR1 and YSYEKL is the CDR2. The CDR3 measures 14 amino acids from cysteine to phenylalanine. The retained sequence is limited to the CDR3, 42 bases, with the frame set at the first base. V drops 0 bases and J drops 7 bases, leaving 13 bases in between. In regard to this clone: This receptor's antigen is unknown. Per-nucleotide qualities are absent, and no much larger clonotype sits a single base away. At the DNA level, this CDR3 is encoded by other sequences in the same sample as well.

Each collaborating institution followed its own protocols to collect whole blood in K2EDTA tubes. For TCRbeta analysis, collaborators shipped samples as frozen whole blood, isolated PBMCs, or DNA extracted from either of those sample types. Study-level results and caveats: The quantity of clinical and demographic metadata differed by source and by participant and was supplied without curation.

The TCR was taken from a woman in her forties or fifties with acute or convalescent COVID-19. The sequenced material came from peripheral blood. The chain is encoded by TRBV4-1 joined to TRBJ2-7; the D gene cannot be named for sure. The CDR3 region has the sequence CASSQDLVSYEQYF. The DNA sequence is TGCGCCAGCAGCCAAGATCTAGTGTCTTATGAGCAGTACTTC.